The 9 T cell receptor beta chains reported below all come from one sample, sequenced in a study of blood T cell repertoires in COVID-19. Only in-frame clones appear in the TCRdb table, and some are missing; sequencing was by immunoSEQ multiplex PCR. There are roughly 140,000 clones in the sample; about 85% occur only once, and about 6.1% lies in the top ten. Sequencing was done on a sample of PBMCs or T cells enriched from blood (not recorded which). The receptors were sampled from a woman aged 40 to 50 who had recovered from COVID-19.

The V gene is TRBV11-2, the J gene TRBJ2-7; TRBD1 matches at 9 bases. The junction had 9 bases not matched to a gene; V was cut back by 1 base and J by 5 bases. This CDR3 is built from 16 residues. Germline CDR1 is SGHAT and CDR2 is FQNNGV. The CDR3, as DNA: TGTGCCAGCAGCTTAGTTGGAGGACAGGGGTCCAACGAGCAGTACTTC. It specifies CASSLVGGQGSNEQYF.

The chain recombines TRBV6-5 with TRBJ1-5, with D uncertain. Trimming pared 2 bases from V and 4 bases from J, leaving 6 bases between. The CDR3 has 13 amino acids. Per germline, CDR1 MNHEY and CDR2 SVGAGI. The CDR3 sequence is CASSYGRNQPQHF. CDR3 sequence (DNA): TGTGCCAGCAGTTACGGCAGAAATCAGCCCCAGCATTTT.

The genes are TRBV15 and TRBJ2-3; 14 bases match TRBD2. The ends lost 0 bases at V and 1 base at J; junction bases unmatched: 6. Germline assignment: CDR1 LNHNV and CDR2 YYDKDF (reference sequence). CDR3 length: 19 amino acids. In DNA, the CDR3 is TGTGCCACCAGCAGAGATTATGGGACTAGCGGGAGAGGCACAGATACGCAGTATTTT. Translating gives CATSRDYGTSGRGTDTQYF.

The chain recombines TRBV4-1 with TRBJ2-7; D is ambiguous. The CDR3 extends over 14 amino acids. CDR1 and CDR2 (germline): MGHRA, YSYEKL. Deletions cut 0 bases from V and 1 base from J, with 7 bases between. The CDR3 loop is CASSQEGGSYEQYF. In nucleotides, the CDR3 is TGCGCCAGCAGCCAAGAAGGCGGATCCTACGAGCAGTACTTC.

V is TRBV7-9 and J is TRBJ2-5, with D maybe TRBD1 (5 bases). V shed 3 bases and J shed 4 bases, with 15 bases lying between them. The V gene's germline CDR1 is SEHNR and CDR2 FQNEAQ (reference sequence). CDR3 size: 15 residues. As DNA, the CDR3 is TGTGCCAGCAGCTTCTCCGTGGGGCAAGGAGAGACCCAGTACTTC. The encoded protein is CASSFSVGQGETQYF. Full variable domain (rest looked up from reference TRBV7-9 and TRBJ2-5): DTGVSQNPRHKITKRGQNVTFRCDPISEHNRLYWYRQTLGQGPEFLTYFQNEAQLEKSRLLSDRFSAERPKGSFSTLEIQRTEQGDSAMYLCASSFSVGQGETQYFGPGTRLLVL.

The rearrangement links TRBV5-1 to TRBJ2-7; TRBD1 matches at 8 bases. With V trimmed by 4 bases and J by 2 bases, 5 bases remained unmatched. CDR3 length equals 14 residues. The germline CDR1 and CDR2 sequences are SGHRS and YFSETQ. As DNA, the CDR3 is TGCGCCAGCAGCATGCAGACAGGGGCCTACGAGCAGTACTTC. It yields the protein CASSMQTGAYEQYF.

The V and J genes are TRBV10-1 and TRBJ2-7; 7 bases line up with TRBD2. J was trimmed by 7 bases and V by 0 bases; bases with no gene match: 6. This CDR3 has 14 residues. The germline V gene has CDR1 WNHNN and CDR2 SYGVQD (reference sequence). CDR3 DNA sequence: TGCGCCAGCAGTGAGTCAGGGGACGGGAGGGAGCAGTACTTC. Protein sequence: CASSESGDGREQYF.

CDR3 sequence: CASREQPSSGELFF. In nucleotides, the CDR3 is TGTGCCAGTAGAGAACAGCCCAGTTCCGGGGAGCTGTTTTTT. The chain carries TRBV19 and TRBJ2-2; D remains unclear. The CDR3 is 14 amino acids. The germline V and J ends were trimmed by 6 bases and 6 bases, with 14 bases remaining between them. Looked up from germline, CDR1 is LNHDA and CDR2 is SQIVND (reference sequence).

The genes are TRBV6-1 and TRBJ2-2; 15 positions agree with TRBD2. V trimming: 3 bases; J trimming: 4 bases; junction bases outside the gene matches: 9. The CDR3 has 19 amino acids. CDR1 is MNHNS, CDR2 SASEGT, per germline. The CDR3 DNA follows: TGTGCCAGCAGTGATTTTGGACTAGCGGGAGGGCCGGGCACCGGGGAGCTGTTTTTT. This gives the protein CASSDFGLAGGPGTGELFF.